This T cell receptor (beta chain) emerged from a study of CD8 T cells in ankylosing spondylitis (TCRdb year 2017). In terms of the full investigation: The study set out to find disease-linked TCR variants by profiling T cell receptor beta repertoires in ankylosing spondylitis patients and healthy donors. The full study cohort comprised 25 or so ankylosing spondylitis patients and some 100 healthy donors. Peripheral blood was sampled, and synovial fluid was additionally collected from ankylosing spondylitis patients. Overall results and qualifications from the work: Blood from ankylosing spondylitis patients appeared to be characterized by a TCR beta motif composed of under ten highly homologous amino acid variants. A CD8+ phenotype was shown by the disease-linked clones, which were found at relatively low frequencies in peripheral blood. Some of the motif variants had been reported before in the synovial fluid and blood of reactive arthritis patients, a finding that suggests common disease-initiation mechanisms. The disease-linked clones were reported as significantly enriched in matched synovial fluid samples from ankylosing spondylitis patients.

TCRdb records Illumina HiSeq 2500 as the sequencer. Quantitative 5'-RACE with molecular barcodes was used to prepare TCR beta libraries. For the original study's pipeline: A new computational method based on a probabilistic model of VDJ rearrangement was used to identify disease-linked TCR variants. TCRdb took the public reads, trimmed them with fastp at Q25, ran MiXCR for clone calling and kept in-frame beta chains. Entries that share a CDR3 protein sequence are merged under the most common genes and DNA. The V and J calls follow TCRdb's processing rather than the paper's. The sample contains about 200,000 distinct CDR3 sequences, 6% to 8% of them found a single time. The ten largest make up 14% of the sample. For this clonotype: No cognate antigen has been identified for it. One base away there is no much larger clone; base qualities are not given.

Taken from cysteine to phenylalanine, the CDR3 has 14 residues. Kept here is only the CDR3 DNA, which spans 42 bases and is read in frame from base 1. CDR1 and CDR2 (SGHKS, YYEKEE) derive from the germline V gene (reference sequence). For this chain, trimming is 9 bases at the V end and 5 bases at the J end, and the number of junction bases without a gene match is 11. Rearrangement joined TRBV5-5 to TRBJ2-1; the central 7 bases match TRBD2. The sequence derives from a male donor with ankylosing spondylitis. What was sequenced was blood, either unsorted or a sorted T cell fraction (not recorded which). This receptor carries the CDR3 CAIGLGGSHNEQFF. The DNA sequence is TGTGCCATCGGCCTCGGGGGGTCCCACAATGAGCAGTTCTTC.